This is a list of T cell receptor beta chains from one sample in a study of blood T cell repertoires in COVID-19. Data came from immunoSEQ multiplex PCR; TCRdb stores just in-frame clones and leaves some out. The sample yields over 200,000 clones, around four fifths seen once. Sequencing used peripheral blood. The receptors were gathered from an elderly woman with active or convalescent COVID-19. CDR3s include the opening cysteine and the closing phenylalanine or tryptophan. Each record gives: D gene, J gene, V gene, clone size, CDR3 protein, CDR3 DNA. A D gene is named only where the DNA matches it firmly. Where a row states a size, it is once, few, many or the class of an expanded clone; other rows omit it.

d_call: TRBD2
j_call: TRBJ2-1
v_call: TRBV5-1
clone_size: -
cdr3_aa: CASSASGSRNEQFF
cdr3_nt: TGCGCCAGCTCAGCTAGCGGGAGTCGGAATGAGCAGTTCTTC

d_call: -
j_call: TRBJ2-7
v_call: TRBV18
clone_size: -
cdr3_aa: CASSPASGSHEQYF
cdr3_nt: TGTGCCAGCTCACCAGCGTCAGGGTCCCACGAGCAGTACTTC

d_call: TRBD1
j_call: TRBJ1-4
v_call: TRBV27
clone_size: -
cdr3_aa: CASSLFPGQGEEKLFF
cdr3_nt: TGTGCCAGCAGTTTATTTCCGGGACAGGGGGAAGAAAAACTGTTTTTT

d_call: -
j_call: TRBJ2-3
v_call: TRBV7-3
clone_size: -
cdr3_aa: CASSLRASTDTQYF
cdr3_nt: TGTGCCAGCAGCTTAAGGGCTAGCACAGATACGCAGTATTTT

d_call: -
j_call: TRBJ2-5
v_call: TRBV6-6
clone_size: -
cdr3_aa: CASSYSRRSQETQYF
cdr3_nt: TGTGCCAGCAGTTACTCGAGGCGGAGCCAAGAGACCCAGTACTTC

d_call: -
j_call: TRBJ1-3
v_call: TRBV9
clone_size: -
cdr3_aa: CASSTSSGRSGNTIYF
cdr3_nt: TGTGCCAGCAGCACCTCATCAGGTCGCTCTGGAAACACCATATATTTT

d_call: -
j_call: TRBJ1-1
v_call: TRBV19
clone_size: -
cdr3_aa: CASSIQGHGTEAFF
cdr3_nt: TGTGCCAGTAGTATACAGGGACACGGCACTGAAGCTTTCTTT

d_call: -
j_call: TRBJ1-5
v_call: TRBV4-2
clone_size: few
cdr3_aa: CASSQVGLEENQPQHF
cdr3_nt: TGTGCCAGCAGCCAGGTCGGCTTGGAGGAAAATCAGCCCCAGCATTTT

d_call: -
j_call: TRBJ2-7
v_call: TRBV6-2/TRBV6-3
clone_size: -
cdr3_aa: CASSYSGTYEQYF
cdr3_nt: TGTGCCAGCAGTTACTCCGGGACCTACGAGCAGTACTTC

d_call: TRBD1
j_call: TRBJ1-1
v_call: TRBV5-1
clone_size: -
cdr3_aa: CASSAGTGDMNTEAFF
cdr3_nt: TGCGCCAGCAGCGCAGGGACAGGGGACATGAACACTGAAGCTTTCTTT

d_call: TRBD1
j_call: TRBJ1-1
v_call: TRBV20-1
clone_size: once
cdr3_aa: CSASSGQGAAFF
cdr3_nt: TGCAGTGCTAGTTCGGGACAGGGGGCAGCTTTCTTT

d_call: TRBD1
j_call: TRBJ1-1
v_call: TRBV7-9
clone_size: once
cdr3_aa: CASSLVSGGVTEAFF
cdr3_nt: TGTGCCAGCAGCTTAGTTTCAGGGGGCGTCACTGAAGCTTTCTTT

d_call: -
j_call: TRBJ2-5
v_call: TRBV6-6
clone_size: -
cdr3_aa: CASSTGTGWQETQYF
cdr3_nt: TGTGCCAGCAGCACGGGGACTGGATGGCAAGAGACCCAGTACTTC

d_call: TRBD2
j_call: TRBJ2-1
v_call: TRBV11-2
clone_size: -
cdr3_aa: CASSFSGGSYNEQFF
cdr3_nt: TGTGCCAGCAGCTTCTCGGGAGGATCATACAATGAGCAGTTCTTC

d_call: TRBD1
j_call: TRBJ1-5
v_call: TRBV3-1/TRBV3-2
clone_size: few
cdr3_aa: CASSQRPGTGSRNQPQHF
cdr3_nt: TGTGCCAGCAGCCAAAGGCCCGGGACAGGGTCTCGCAATCAGCCCCAGCATTTT

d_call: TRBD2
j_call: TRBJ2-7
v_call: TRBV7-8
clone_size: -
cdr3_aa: CASSLALSGDPYEQYF
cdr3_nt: TGTGCCAGCAGCTTAGCGCTTAGCGGGGACCCCTACGAGCAGTACTTC

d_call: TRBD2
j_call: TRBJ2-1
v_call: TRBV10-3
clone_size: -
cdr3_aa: CAISESNGGAEYEQFF
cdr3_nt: TGTGCCATCAGTGAGTCGAACGGGGGGGCAGAATATGAGCAGTTCTTC

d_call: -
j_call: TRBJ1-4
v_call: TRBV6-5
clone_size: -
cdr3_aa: CASSFLGGRGEKLFF
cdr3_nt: TGTGCCAGCAGTTTCTTGGGGGGTAGGGGTGAAAAACTGTTTTTT

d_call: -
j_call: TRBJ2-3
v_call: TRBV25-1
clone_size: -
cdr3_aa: CASSERLTGDTQYF
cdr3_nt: TGTGCCAGCAGTGAACGCCTCACTGGAGATACGCAGTATTTT

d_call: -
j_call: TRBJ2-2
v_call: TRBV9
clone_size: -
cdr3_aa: CASSVGLLNTGELFF
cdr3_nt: TGTGCCAGCAGCGTAGGGCTCCTGAACACCGGGGAGCTGTTTTTT

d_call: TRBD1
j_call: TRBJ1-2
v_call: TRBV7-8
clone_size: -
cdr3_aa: CASSTWTGSYGYTF
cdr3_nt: TGTGCCAGCAGCACGTGGACAGGGAGCTATGGCTACACCTTC

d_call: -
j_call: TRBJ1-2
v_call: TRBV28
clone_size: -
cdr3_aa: CASTFANNYGYTF
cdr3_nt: TGTGCCAGCACTTTCGCGAATAACTATGGCTACACCTTC

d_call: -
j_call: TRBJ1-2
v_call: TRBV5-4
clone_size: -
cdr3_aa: CASSRIETVRGYTF
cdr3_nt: TGTGCCAGCAGCCGAATAGAAACGGTTCGCGGCTACACCTTC

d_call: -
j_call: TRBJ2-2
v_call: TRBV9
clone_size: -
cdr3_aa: CASSVEGAGELFF
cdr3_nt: TGTGCCAGCAGCGTTGAAGGGGCCGGGGAGCTGTTTTTT

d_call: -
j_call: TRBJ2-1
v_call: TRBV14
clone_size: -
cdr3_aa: CASSQEELLYNEQFF
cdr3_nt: TGTGCCAGCAGCCAAGAAGAACTACTCTACAATGAGCAGTTCTTC

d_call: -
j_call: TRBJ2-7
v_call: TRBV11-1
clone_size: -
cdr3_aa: CASSVAGTGYYEQYF
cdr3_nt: TGTGCCAGCAGCGTTGCCGGGACTGGATACTACGAGCAGTACTTC

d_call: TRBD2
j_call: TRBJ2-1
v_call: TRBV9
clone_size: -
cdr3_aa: CASSALGSGGTYNEQFF
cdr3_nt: TGTGCCAGCAGCGCCCTCGGCAGCGGGGGGACCTACAATGAGCAGTTCTTC

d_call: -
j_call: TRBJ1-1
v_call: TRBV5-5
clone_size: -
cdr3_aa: CASSLVGHLVNTEAFF
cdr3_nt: TGTGCCAGCAGCTTGGTAGGACACCTTGTAAACACTGAAGCTTTCTTT

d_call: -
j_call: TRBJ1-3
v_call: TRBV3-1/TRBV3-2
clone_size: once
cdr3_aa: CASSQALRRAGNTIYF
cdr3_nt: TGTGCCAGCAGCCAAGCCCTCCGGAGGGCTGGAAACACCATATATTTT

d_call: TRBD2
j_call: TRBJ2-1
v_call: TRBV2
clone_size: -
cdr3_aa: CASSETRLAGYNEQFF
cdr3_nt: TGTGCCAGCAGTGAAACGCGGCTAGCGGGATACAATGAGCAGTTCTTC

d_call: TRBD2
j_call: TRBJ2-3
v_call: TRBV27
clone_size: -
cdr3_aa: CASSYRTSGRGGTDTQYF
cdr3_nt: TGTGCCAGCAGTTACCGGACTAGCGGGAGGGGTGGCACAGATACGCAGTATTTT

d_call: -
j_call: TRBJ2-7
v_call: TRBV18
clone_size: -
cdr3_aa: CASSPRLSSSYEQYF
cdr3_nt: TGTGCCAGCTCACCGCGGTTATCTAGCTCCTACGAGCAGTACTTC

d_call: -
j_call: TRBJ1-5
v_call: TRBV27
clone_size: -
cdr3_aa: CASSLSSRGPQHF
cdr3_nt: TGTGCCAGCAGTTTATCCTCCAGGGGTCCCCAGCATTTT

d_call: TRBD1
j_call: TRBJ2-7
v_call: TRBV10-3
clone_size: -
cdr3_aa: CAISGSTGGDQYF
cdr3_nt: TGTGCCATCAGTGGATCAACAGGGGGCGACCAGTACTTC

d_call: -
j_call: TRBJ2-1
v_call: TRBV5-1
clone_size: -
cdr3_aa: CASSYPVDYGDEQFF
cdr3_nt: TGCGCCAGCAGCTACCCCGTGGACTACGGTGATGAGCAGTTCTTC

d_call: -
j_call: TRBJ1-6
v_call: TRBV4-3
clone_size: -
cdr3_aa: CASSQADSRDNSPLHF
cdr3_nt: TGCGCCAGCAGCCAAGCTGACAGCAGGGATAATTCACCCCTCCACTTT

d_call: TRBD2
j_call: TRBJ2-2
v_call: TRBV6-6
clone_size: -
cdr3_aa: CASSGLARNTGELFF
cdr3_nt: TGTGCCAGCAGCGGACTAGCGCGAAACACCGGGGAGCTGTTTTTT

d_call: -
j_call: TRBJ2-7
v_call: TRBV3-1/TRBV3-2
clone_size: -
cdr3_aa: CASSQDVYEQYF
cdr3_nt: TGTGCCAGCAGCCAAGATGTATACGAGCAGTACTTC

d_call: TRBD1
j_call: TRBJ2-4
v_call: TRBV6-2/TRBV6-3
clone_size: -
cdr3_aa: CASSSRGLGNIQYF
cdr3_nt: TGTGCCAGCAGCTCAAGGGGGCTCGGAAACATTCAGTACTTC

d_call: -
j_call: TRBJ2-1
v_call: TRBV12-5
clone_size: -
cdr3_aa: CASGLVGGLYNEQFF
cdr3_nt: TGTGCTAGTGGACTGGTGGGGGGACTCTACAATGAGCAGTTCTTC

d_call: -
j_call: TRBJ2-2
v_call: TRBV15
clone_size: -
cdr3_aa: CATSRATSGELFF
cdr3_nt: TGTGCCACCAGCAGAGCCACGAGTGGGGAGCTGTTTTTT